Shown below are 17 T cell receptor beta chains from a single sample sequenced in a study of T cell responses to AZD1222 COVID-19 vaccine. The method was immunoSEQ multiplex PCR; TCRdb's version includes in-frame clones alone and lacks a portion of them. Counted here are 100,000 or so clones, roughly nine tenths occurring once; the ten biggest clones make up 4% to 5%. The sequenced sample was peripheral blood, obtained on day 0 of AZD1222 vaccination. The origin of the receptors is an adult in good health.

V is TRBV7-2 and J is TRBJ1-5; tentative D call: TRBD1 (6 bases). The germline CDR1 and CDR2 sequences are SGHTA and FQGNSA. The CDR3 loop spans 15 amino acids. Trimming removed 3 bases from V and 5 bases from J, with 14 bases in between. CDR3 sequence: CASSFKGGPDQPQHF. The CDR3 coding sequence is TGTGCCAGCAGCTTTAAGGGGGGGCCCGATCAGCCCCAGCATTTT.

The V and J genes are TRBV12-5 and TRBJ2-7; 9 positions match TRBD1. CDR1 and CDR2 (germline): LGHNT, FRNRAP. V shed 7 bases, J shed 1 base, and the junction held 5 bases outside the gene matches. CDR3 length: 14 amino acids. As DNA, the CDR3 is TGTGCTAGTGCACAACAGGGGGCTTCCTACGAGCAGTACTTC. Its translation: CASAQQGASYEQYF.

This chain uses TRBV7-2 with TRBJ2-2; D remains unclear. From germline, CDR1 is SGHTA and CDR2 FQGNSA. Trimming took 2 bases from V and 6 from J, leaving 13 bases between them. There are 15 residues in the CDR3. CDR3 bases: TGTGCCAGCAGCTTAAGAGCAGCCTATTCCGGGGAGCTGTTTTTT. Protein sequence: CASSLRAAYSGELFF.

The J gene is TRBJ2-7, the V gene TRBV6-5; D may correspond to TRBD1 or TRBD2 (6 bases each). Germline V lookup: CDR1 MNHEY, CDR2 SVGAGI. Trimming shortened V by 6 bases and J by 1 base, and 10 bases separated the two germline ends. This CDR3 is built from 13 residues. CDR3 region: CASSWGASYEQYF. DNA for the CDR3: TGTGCCAGCAGCTGGGGGGCGTCCTACGAGCAGTACTTC.

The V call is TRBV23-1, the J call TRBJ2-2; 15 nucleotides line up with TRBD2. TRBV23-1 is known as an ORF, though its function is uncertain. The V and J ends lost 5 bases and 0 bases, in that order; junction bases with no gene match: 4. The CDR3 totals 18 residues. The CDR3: CASSEGTSGGTNTGELFF. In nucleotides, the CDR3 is TGCGCCAGCAGTGAGGGGACTAGCGGGGGGACGAACACCGGGGAGCTGTTTTTT.

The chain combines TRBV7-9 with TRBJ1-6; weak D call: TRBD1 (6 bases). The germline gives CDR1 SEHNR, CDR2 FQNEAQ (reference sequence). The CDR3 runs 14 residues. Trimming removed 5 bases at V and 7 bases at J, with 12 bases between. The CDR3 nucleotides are TGTGCCAGCAGCGAGAATACAGGGAATTCACCCCTCCACTTT. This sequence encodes CASSENTGNSPLHF.

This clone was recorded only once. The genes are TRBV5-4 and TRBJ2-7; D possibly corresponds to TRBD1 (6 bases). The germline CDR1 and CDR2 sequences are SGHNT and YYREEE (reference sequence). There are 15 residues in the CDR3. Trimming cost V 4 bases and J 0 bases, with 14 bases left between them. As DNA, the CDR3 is TGTGCCAGCAGCATCAACAGGGCAAGCTCCTACGAGCAGTACTTC. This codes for CASSINRASSYEQYF.

The CDR3 DNA reads TGTGCCAGCAGCCGACTAGCGGGGGCCCAAGAGACCCAGTACTTC. As protein: CASSRLAGAQETQYF. The chain links TRBV7-3 to TRBJ2-5; 12 nucleotides agree with TRBD2. The CDR3 totals 15 residues. From germline, CDR1 is SGHTA and CDR2 FQGTGA. V gave up 5 bases and J gave up 1 base; unmatched junction bases: 2.

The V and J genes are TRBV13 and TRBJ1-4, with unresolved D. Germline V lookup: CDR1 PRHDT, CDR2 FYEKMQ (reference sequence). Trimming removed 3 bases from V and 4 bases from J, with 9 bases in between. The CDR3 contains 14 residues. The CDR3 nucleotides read TGTGCCAGCAGCTTTGGGCAATTTAATGAAAAACTGTTTTTT. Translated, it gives CASSFGQFNEKLFF.

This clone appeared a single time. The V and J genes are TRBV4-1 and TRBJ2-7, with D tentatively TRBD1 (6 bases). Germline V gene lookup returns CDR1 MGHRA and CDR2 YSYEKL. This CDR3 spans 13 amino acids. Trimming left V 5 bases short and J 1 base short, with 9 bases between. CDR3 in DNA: TGCGCCAGCAGCAGGACAGTATCCTACGAGCAGTACTTC. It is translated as CASSRTVSYEQYF.

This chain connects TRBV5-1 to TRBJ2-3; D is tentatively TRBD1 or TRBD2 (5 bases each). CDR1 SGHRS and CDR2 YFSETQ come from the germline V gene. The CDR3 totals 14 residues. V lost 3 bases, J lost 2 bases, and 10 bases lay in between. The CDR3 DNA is TGCGCCAGCAGCTCGGGACCTCTCACAGATACGCAGTATTTT. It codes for CASSSGPLTDTQYF.

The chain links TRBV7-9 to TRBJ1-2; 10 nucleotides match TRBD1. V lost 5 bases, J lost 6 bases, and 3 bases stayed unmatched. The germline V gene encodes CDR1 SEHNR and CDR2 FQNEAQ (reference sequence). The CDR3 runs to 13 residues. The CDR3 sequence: CASSQTGGHGYTF. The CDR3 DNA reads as TGTGCCAGCAGCCAGACAGGGGGCCATGGCTACACCTTC.

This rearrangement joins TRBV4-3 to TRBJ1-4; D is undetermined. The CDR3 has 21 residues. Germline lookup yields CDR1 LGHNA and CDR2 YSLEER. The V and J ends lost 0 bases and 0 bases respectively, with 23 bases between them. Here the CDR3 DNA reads TGCGCCAGCAGCCAAGAGGCCCCGGCGAGCACGGAACGACCAACTAATGAAAAACTGTTTTTT. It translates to CASSQEAPASTERPTNEKLFF.

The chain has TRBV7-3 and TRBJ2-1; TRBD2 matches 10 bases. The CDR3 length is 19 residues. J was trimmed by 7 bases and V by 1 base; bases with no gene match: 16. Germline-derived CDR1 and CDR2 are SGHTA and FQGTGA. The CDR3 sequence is CASSLRVSGGLSTMNEQFF. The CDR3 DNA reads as TGTGCCAGCAGCTTAAGGGTTAGCGGGGGGCTATCTACAATGAATGAGCAGTTCTTC.

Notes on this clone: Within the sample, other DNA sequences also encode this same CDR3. CDR3 sequence: CASSYSGSYEQYF. The CDR3 coding sequence is TGTGCCAGCAGTTACTCGGGGAGCTACGAGCAGTACTTC. The chain employs TRBV6-5 and TRBJ2-7; TRBD2 is a possible D gene (5 bases). V gave up 0 bases and J gave up 3 bases, with 6 bases separating them. The CDR3 covers 13 residues. The germline CDR1 and CDR2 sequences are MNHEY and SVGAGI.

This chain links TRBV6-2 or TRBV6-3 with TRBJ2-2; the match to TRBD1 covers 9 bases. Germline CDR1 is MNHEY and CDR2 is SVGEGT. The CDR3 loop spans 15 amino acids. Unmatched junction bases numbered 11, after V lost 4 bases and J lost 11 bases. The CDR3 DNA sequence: TGTGCCAGCAGTTCTCCGGGACAGGGCGAGACTGAGCTGTTTTTT. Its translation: CASSSPGQGETELFF.

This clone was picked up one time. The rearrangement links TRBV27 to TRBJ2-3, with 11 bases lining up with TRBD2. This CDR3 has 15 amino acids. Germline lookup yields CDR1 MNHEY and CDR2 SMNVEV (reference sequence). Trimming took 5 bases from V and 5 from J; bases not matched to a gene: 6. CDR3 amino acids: CASSVSGGALDTQYF. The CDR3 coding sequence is TGTGCCAGCAGTGTTAGCGGGGGGGCCTTAGATACGCAGTATTTT.